This T cell receptor (beta chain) emerged from a study of control samples from healthy donors and cancer patients. Here immunoSEQ multiplex PCR was the method, and the copy in TCRdb shows in-frame clones only, minus some. Of some 67,000 clones detected, around 87% appear once; the ten largest clones hold 2% to 2.5%. CDR3 length: 13 residues. Trimming took off 6 bases at V and 0 bases at J, with 6 bases between the two ends. The V gene's germline CDR1 is LNHDA and CDR2 SQIVND (reference sequence). V gene TRBV19 combines with J gene TRBJ1-3; D is uncertain. Sequencing was performed on PBMCs. This TCR was recovered from a woman aged 45-59 years with head and neck cancer. For the CDR3, the DNA is TGTGCCAGTAGACTGTCCTCTGGAAACACCATATATTTT. It codes for CASRLSSGNTIYF.